Listed here is a single T cell receptor (beta chain). Its antigen is still unknown. The same CDR3 also results from other DNA sequences found in this sample. This record comes from a study of T cell responses to AZD1222 COVID-19 vaccine. The CDR3 covers 12 residues. Trimming shortened V by 0 bases and J by 7 bases, and 5 bases separated the two germline ends. Germline values: CDR1 SGDLS, CDR2 YYNGEE. General observations from the study: Regions 160-218 and 743-854 dominated among vaccine-associated CD4 TCRs spanning spike. Donors skewed white British and female; clonal diversity was possibly underestimated. Elevations in Spike-specific TCR breadth and depth followed administration of two AZD1222 doses.

Using immunoSEQ multiplex PCR, the repertoire was profiled, and TCRdb retains in-frame clones only, with some absent. The sample lists 80,000 to 100,000 clones, just over 85% occurring once. The source is an adult who received the AZD1222 COVID-19 vaccine. The sequences come from peripheral blood, collected 28 days after the second AZD1222 dose. V usage is TRBV9 and J usage is TRBJ1-5; D gene ambiguous. The CDR3 is CASSVDGQPQHF. The CDR3, as DNA: TGTGCCAGCAGCGTAGATGGACAGCCCCAGCATTTT.